This paragraph reports one T cell receptor beta chain. The target antigen is unknown. The junction and the germline gene differ at one end; a read error may be behind it. Other nucleotide sequences from this sample produce the same CDR3. Extracted RNA was reverse transcribed, and the resulting cDNA served as sequencing template. The protocol was immunoSEQ multiplex PCR, while the TCRdb copy is restricted to in-frame clones and leaves out a portion. The sample holds some 19,000 clones, 60% to 80% seen once. The data stem from a study of CD8+ T cells in alopecia areata. For the study at large: The drug, oral tofacitinib, was given to treated patients at 5 to 10 mg twice daily.

The CDR3 loop spans 16 amino acids. CDR1 is SGHRS and CDR2 is YFSETQ in the germline V gene. Study-level points and caveats: Across lesional scalp, and particularly alopecia totalis/universalis, clonality surpassed that of normal scalp. Scalp sample data also include resident alphabeta T cells from normal skin.

Lesional scalp tissue (obtained by punch biopsy) and peripheral blood were collected from alopecia areata patients. The clonotype comes from a human donor with alopecia areata. The sample in question was skin, obtained at week 0. This chain uses TRBV5-1 with TRBJ2-1; 8 bases are a match to TRBD2. This chain's CDR3 is CASSSHSGGDGNEQFF. As DNA, the CDR3 is TGCGCCAGTAGCTCACACTCCGGGGGGGACGGCAATGAGCAGTTCTTC.